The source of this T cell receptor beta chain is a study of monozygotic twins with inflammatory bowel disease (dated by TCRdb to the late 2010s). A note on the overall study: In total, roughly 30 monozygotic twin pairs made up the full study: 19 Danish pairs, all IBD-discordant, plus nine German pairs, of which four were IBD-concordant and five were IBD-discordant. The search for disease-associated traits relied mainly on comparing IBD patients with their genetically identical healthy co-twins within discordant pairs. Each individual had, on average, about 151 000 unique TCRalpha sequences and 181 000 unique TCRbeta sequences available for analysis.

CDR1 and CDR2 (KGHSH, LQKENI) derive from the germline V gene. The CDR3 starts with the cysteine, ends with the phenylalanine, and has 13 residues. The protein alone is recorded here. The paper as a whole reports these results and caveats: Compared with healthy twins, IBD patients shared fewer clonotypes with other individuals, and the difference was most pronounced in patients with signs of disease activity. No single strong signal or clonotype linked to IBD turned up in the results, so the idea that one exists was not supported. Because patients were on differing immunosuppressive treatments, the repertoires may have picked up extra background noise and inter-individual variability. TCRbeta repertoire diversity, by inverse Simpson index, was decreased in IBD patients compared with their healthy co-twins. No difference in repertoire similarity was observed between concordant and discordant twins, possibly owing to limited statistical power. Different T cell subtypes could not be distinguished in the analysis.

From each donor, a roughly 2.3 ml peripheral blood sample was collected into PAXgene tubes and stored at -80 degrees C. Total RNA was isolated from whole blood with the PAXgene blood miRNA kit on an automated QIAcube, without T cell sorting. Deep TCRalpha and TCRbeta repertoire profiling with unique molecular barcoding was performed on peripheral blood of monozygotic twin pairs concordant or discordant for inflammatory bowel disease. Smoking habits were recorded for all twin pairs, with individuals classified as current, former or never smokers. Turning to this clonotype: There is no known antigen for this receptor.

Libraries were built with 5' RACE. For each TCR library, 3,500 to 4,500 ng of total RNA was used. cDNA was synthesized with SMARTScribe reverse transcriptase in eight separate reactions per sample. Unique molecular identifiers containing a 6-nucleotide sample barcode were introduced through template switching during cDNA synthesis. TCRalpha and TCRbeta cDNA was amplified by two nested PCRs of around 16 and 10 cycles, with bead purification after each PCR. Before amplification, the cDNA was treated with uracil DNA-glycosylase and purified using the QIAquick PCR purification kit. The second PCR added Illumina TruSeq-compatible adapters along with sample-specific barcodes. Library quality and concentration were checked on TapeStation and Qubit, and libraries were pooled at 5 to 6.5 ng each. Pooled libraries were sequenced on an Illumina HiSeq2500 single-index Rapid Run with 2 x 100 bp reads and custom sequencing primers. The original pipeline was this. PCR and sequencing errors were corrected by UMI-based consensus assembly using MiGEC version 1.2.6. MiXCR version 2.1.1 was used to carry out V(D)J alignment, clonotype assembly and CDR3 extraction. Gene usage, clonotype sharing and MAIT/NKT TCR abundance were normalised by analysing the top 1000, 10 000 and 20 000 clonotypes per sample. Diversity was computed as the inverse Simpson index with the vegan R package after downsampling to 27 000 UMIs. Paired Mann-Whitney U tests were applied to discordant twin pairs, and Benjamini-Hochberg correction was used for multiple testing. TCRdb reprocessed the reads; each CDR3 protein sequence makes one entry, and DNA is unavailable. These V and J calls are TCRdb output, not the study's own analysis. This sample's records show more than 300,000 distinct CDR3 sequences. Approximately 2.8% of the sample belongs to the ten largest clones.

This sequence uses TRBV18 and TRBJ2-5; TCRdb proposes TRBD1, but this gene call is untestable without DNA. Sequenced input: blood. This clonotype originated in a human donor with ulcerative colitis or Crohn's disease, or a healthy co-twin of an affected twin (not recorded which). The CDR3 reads CASSQGQDRFLDF. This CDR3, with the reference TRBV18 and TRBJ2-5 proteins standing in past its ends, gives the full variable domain NAGVMQNPRHLVRRRGQEARLRCSPMKGHSHVYWYRQLPEEGLKFMVYLQKENIIDESGMPKERFSAEFPKEGPSILRIQQVVRGDSAAYFCASSQGQDRFLDFGPGTRLLVL.